Presented here are 18 T cell receptor beta chains from one specimen sequenced in a study of T-cell reconstitution after alpha-beta-depleted transplantation in children. The library targeted TCRbeta and was prepared with unique molecular identifiers. A single record per CDR3 protein comes from TCRdb applying MiXCR to the PCR reads. Here the sample spans hundreds of thousands of distinct CDR3 sequences, under 15% being singletons. Here the sequenced sample was PBMCs, mostly from graft donor cells, taken 360 days after TCRalphabeta/CD19-depleted stem cell transplant. These receptors all stem from a male patient younger than 18 who had a stem cell transplant for acute myeloid leukemia, so the T cells may come from the graft donor.

The gene calls are TRBV29-1 and TRBJ1-1; TRBD1 is a possible D gene (5 bases). Deletions cut 2 bases from V and 6 bases from J, with 13 bases between. CDR1 and CDR2 (germline): SQVTM, ANQGSEA. The CDR3 has 13 amino acids. The chain's CDR3 is CSVELQVYAEAFF. CDR3 DNA: TGCAGCGTTGAACTACAGGTCTACGCTGAAGCTTTCTTT.

The genes are TRBV30 and TRBJ2-1, with D unclear. Germline CDR1 and CDR2: GTSNPN and SVGIG (reference sequence). V dropped 0 bases and J dropped 12 bases, with 15 bases sitting between them. The length of the CDR3 is 13 residues. CDR3 nucleotide sequence: TGTGCCTGGAGTGTGACTTCTGCCATGAGGCAGTTCTTC. Translated, it gives CAWSVTSAMRQFF.

This clonotype was counted many times. The chain has TRBV6-5 and TRBJ2-7; D gene uncertain. Looked up from germline, CDR1 is MNHEY and CDR2 is SVGAGI. V gave up 6 bases and J gave up 3 bases, with 6 bases separating them. The CDR3 totals 11 residues. The CDR3 nucleotides are TGTGCCAGCAGCTCTCGCTACGAGCAGTACTTC. Amino acids: CASSSRYEQYF.

The chain employs TRBV28 and TRBJ1-5; 10 positions agree with TRBD1. V dropped 6 bases and J dropped 6; count of bases not matched to a gene: 5. This CDR3 spans 14 amino acids. CDR1 and CDR2 from the germline V gene are MDHEN and SYDVKM. DNA for the CDR3: TGTGCCAGCAGCAGACAGGGGGCCTTTCAGCCCCAGCATTTT. Its translation: CASSRQGAFQPQHF.

Remarks on this clonotype: One junction end does not reproduce the germline sequence, and a read error may be involved. This chain connects TRBV12-3 or TRBV12-4 to TRBJ1-1; 7 bases fit TRBD1. The CDR3 runs to 18 residues. CDR3: CASSTISRDRDLDTEAFF. CDR3 bases: TGTGCCAGCAGTACGATCTCCCGGGACAGAGACCTTGACACGGAAGCTTTCTTT.

This clonotype was picked up a small number of times. This sequence joins TRBV20-1 and TRBJ1-5; D unclear. Trimming cost V 1 base and J 4 bases, with 14 bases left between them. The CDR3 is made up of 15 amino acids. CDR1 and CDR2 (germline): DFQATT, SNEGSKA (reference sequence). The CDR3 bases are TGCAGTGCTAGAGCTCGACACCAACCTAATCAGCCCCAGCATTTT. Translation: CSARARHQPNQPQHF.

This clonotype appeared once. The CDR3 sequence is CATSAPTAVEKETQYF. CDR3 nucleotides: TGTGCCACCAGTGCCCCGACGGCGGTAGAGAAAGAGACCCAGTACTTC. The chain employs TRBV24-1 and TRBJ2-5; D unclear. Trimming took off 5 bases at V and 3 bases at J, with 18 bases between the two ends. The CDR3 covers 16 residues. Germline assignment: CDR1 KGHDR and CDR2 SFDVKD.

The table lists this clonotype with a few counts. This sequence joins TRBV6-2 or TRBV6-3 and TRBJ1-1; the D is unclear. The CDR3 is made up of 11 amino acids. Germline V CDR1 and CDR2: MNHEY, SVGEGT. Deletions cut 2 bases from V and 7 bases from J, with 5 bases between. The CDR3: CASSYLSEAFF. DNA of the CDR3: TGTGCCAGCAGTTACCTCAGTGAAGCTTTCTTT.

With regard to this clonotype: This could be a read error, since a much larger clone is one nucleotide away. The chain has TRBV20-1 and TRBJ2-7; D assignment may be TRBD1 or TRBD2 (5 bases each). The CDR3 runs 12 residues. The germline gives CDR1 DFQATT, CDR2 SNEGSKA (reference sequence). The CDR3 spells CCASRGGYEQYF. CDR3 nucleotides: TGCTGTGCTAGTAGGGGCGGGTACGAGCAGTACTTC.

This clonotype was recorded many times. The chain couples TRBV2 to TRBJ2-7, with 7 positions matching TRBD1. The CDR3 extends over 14 amino acids. With 6 bases clipped from V and 5 bases from J, the junction kept 10 bases outside the gene matches. Germline lookup yields CDR1 SNHLY and CDR2 FYNNEI. CDR3 DNA: TGTGCCAGCAGCCGAACAGGGGTTATCGACGAGCAGTACTTC. Its translation is CASSRTGVIDEQYF.

This clonotype was observed many times. The chain carries TRBV19 and TRBJ2-7; possible D gene TRBD1, 6 bases. The germline V and J ends were trimmed by 5 bases and 2 bases, with 19 bases remaining between them. Germline-derived CDR1 and CDR2 are LNHDA and SQIVND (reference sequence). This CDR3 spans 16 amino acids. The CDR3 DNA sequence: TGTGCCAGTAGTTCGCCGGGACATCCATCCGCCTACGAGCAGTACTTC. This codes for CASSSPGHPSAYEQYF.

This clonotype was counted a few times. V usage is TRBV6-5 and J usage is TRBJ2-7; D not certain. The CDR3 contains 11 residues. Trimming left V 4 bases short and J 9 bases short, with 10 bases between. Germline assignment: CDR1 MNHEY and CDR2 SVGAGI. The DNA of the CDR3 is TGTGCCAGCAGTTCTCTTTCTGGGCAGTACTTC. It is translated as CASSSLSGQYF.

This clonotype was seen at least ten times. In nucleotides, the CDR3 is TGTGCCAGCTCACAGACAGGGTCCTACGAGCAGTACTTC. Translation: CASSQTGSYEQYF. The chain joins TRBV25-1 to TRBJ2-7; TRBD1 matches 7 bases. CDR1 and CDR2 from the germline V gene are MGHDK and SYGVNS. This CDR3 has 13 amino acids. Losses at the gene ends were 8 bases for V and 1 base for J; bases not matched to a gene: 5.

The DNA of the CDR3 is TGTGCCACCAGCTCCCGGCCCCTAGCGGGAGGGCCGAACACCGGGGAGCTGTTTTTT. It specifies CATSSRPLAGGPNTGELFF. This chain connects TRBV15 to TRBJ2-2, with 12 positions matching TRBD2. The junction had 10 bases not matched to a gene; V was cut back by 5 bases and J by 0 bases. The CDR3 spans 19 residues. Looked up from germline, CDR1 is LNHNV and CDR2 is YYDKDF (reference sequence). Based on the CDR3 plus reference TRBV15 and TRBJ2-2, the full variable domain is DAMVIQNPRYQVTQFGKPVTLSCSQTLNHNVMYWYQQKSSQAPKLLFHYYDKDFNNEADTPDNFQSRRPNTSFCFLDIRSPGLGDTAMYLCATSSRPLAGGPNTGELFFGEGSRLTVL.

This clonotype was counted a few times. The chain recombines TRBV29-1 with TRBJ1-2; TRBD1 agrees at 11 bases. Germline V gene lookup returns CDR1 SQVTM and CDR2 ANQGSEA. The CDR3 length is 13 residues. With 5 bases clipped from V and 7 bases from J, the junction kept 6 bases outside the gene matches. CDR3 in amino acids: CSVWTGGDGGYTF. The DNA of the CDR3 is TGCAGCGTTTGGACAGGGGGCGACGGTGGCTACACCTTC. The full variable domain, with the rest looked up from reference TRBV29-1 and TRBJ1-2, is SAVISQKPSRDICQRGTSLTIQCQVDSQVTMMFWYRQQPGQSLTLIATANQGSEATYESGFVIDKFPISRPNLTFSTLTVSNMSPEDSSIYLCSVWTGGDGGYTFGSGTRLTVV.

The chain joins TRBV28 to TRBJ1-2; TRBD1 is a possible D gene (6 bases). The V gene lost 5 bases and the J gene lost 6 bases, with 10 bases spanning the gap. The V gene's germline CDR1 is MDHEN and CDR2 SYDVKM. The CDR3 covers 12 residues. The CDR3 region is CASSTWTDGYTF. In DNA form, the CDR3 reads TGTGCCAGCAGTACCTGGACAGATGGCTACACCTTC.

This clonotype was counted only a few times. The J gene is TRBJ2-5, the V gene TRBV5-1, with 11 bases matching TRBD1. The CDR3 extends over 15 amino acids. Germline V gene sequence: CDR1 SGHRS, CDR2 YFSETQ. V gave up 4 bases and J gave up 3 bases; unmatched junction bases: 5. CDR3 bases: TGCGCCAGCAGCCTACCGGGACAGGGGGAAGAGACCCAGTACTTC. Translating gives CASSLPGQGEETQYF.

This clonotype was seen many times. The rearrangement uses TRBV10-3 and TRBJ2-3, with 7 bases identical to TRBD1. This CDR3 has 14 residues. Looked up from germline, CDR1 is ENHRY and CDR2 is SYGVKD. V was pared by 6 bases and J by 0 bases, with 3 bases of the junction left unmatched. The CDR3 reads CAIRRGQSTDTQYF. The CDR3 DNA is TGTGCCATCAGAAGGGGGCAAAGCACAGATACGCAGTATTTT.